A single sample is the source of the 25 T cell receptor beta chains below, sequenced in a study of blood T cell repertoires in COVID-19. Sequencing was performed with immunoSEQ multiplex PCR; in TCRdb, only in-frame clones are kept and a portion is missing. Among around 200,000 clones listed, 78% were seen once. The source material was peripheral blood. All receptors come from a woman aged 80 or over with active or convalescent COVID-19.

The rearrangement uses TRBV27 and TRBJ2-7; perhaps TRBD2 as D (6 bases). CDR1 is MNHEY, CDR2 SMNVEV, per germline (reference sequence). V was pared by 3 bases and J by 0 bases, with 9 bases between. This CDR3 has 14 residues. CDR3 nucleotide sequence: TGTGCCAGCAGTTTTGGGGGGAGCTCCTACGAGCAGTACTTC. This gives the protein CASSFGGSSYEQYF.

By share, this clone counts as medium-sized. The chain employs TRBV5-5 and TRBJ2-5, with 8 bases that match TRBD1. The CDR3 has 15 amino acids. J lost 5 bases, V lost 4 bases, and 10 bases had no gene match. Germline V gene lookup returns CDR1 SGHKS and CDR2 YYEKEE (reference sequence). CDR3 DNA sequence: TGTGCCAGCAGCGCCCGGACAGGGATCGGGGAGACCCAGTACTTC. Translating it yields CASSARTGIGETQYF.

J is TRBJ2-3 and V is TRBV5-1; 14 bases agree with TRBD2. In germline, CDR1 is SGHRS, CDR2 YFSETQ. V shed 5 bases and J 0 bases; nucleotides not matched to a gene: 8. The length of the CDR3 is 18 residues. The DNA for the CDR3 is TGCGCCAGCAGAACGGGACTAGCGGGAGAAACTAGCACAGATACGCAGTATTTT. Translation gives CASRTGLAGETSTDTQYF.

Only a few counts were recorded for this clone. This chain uses TRBV19 with TRBJ1-1; 8 nucleotides match TRBD1. V was clipped by 5 bases and J by 4 bases; unmatched bases: 3. In germline, CDR1 is LNHDA, CDR2 SQIVND (reference sequence). The CDR3 spans 13 residues. CDR3 DNA: TGTGCCAGTAGTCCTACAGGGGGCACTGAAGCTTTCTTT. Protein product: CASSPTGGTEAFF. Drawing the rest from reference TRBV19 and TRBJ1-1, the complete variable domain is DGGITQSPKYLFRKEGQNVTLSCEQNLNHDAMYWYRQDPGQGLRLIYYSQIVNDFQKGDIAEGYSVSREKKESFPLTVTSAQKNPTAFYLCASSPTGGTEAFFGQGTRLTVV.

The J gene is TRBJ2-3, the V gene TRBV4-2; 10 bases are shared with TRBD2. J lost 7 bases, V lost 4 bases, and 23 bases had no gene match. Germline V gives CDR1 LGHNA, CDR2 YNFKEQ. The CDR3 runs to 20 residues. CDR3 region: CASSLNQPRTSGDTGYTQYF. For the CDR3, the DNA is TGTGCCAGCAGCCTAAATCAGCCCCGGACTAGCGGCGATACGGGTTATACGCAGTATTTT.

The chain employs TRBV4-2 and TRBJ2-7, with D maybe TRBD2 (5 bases). The CDR3 covers 15 residues. Trimming shortened V by 0 bases and J by 3 bases, and 12 bases separated the two germline ends. The germline V gene has CDR1 LGHNA and CDR2 YNFKEQ. The CDR3 protein is CASSQDESGDYEQYF. The CDR3 DNA reads TGTGCCAGCAGCCAAGATGAAAGCGGCGACTACGAGCAGTACTTC.

This chain uses TRBV19 with TRBJ2-1; TRBD2 matches 13 bases. This CDR3 spans 16 amino acids. With V trimmed by 7 bases and J by 8 bases, 11 bases remained unmatched. The germline V gene encodes CDR1 LNHDA and CDR2 SQIVND (reference sequence). The CDR3 DNA is TGTGCCAGTATCCAGACTAGCGGGGGGTTGCTCGATGAGCAGTTCTTC. Translation: CASIQTSGGLLDEQFF.

The CDR3 loop is CASSLPLRQAFF. CDR3 nucleotide sequence: TGTGCCAGCAGCTTACCTCTGAGGCAAGCTTTCTTT. This rearrangement joins TRBV7-2 to TRBJ1-1, with D hard to call. The V gene lost 2 bases and the J gene lost 9 bases, with 10 bases spanning the gap. CDR1 SGHTA and CDR2 FQGNSA come from the germline V gene. The CDR3 consists of 12 residues.

This clone was detected a few times. DNA of the CDR3: TGTGCCAGCAGCCGAGCAGGTACAGCCAGTCCCTTCCACTTT. Its translation: CASSRAGTASPFHF. This chain links TRBV4-2 with TRBJ1-6; no clear D. This CDR3 region has 14 residues. With 4 bases removed from V and 17 bases from J, the gap between germline ends came to 21 bases. Germline loops: CDR1 LGHNA, CDR2 YNFKEQ.

The chain combines TRBV3-1 (or the pseudogene TRBV3-2) with TRBJ1-5; D remains ambiguous. Germline V gene data show CDR1 as LGHDT and CDR2 as YNNKEL (reference sequence). V lost 0 bases to trimming and J lost 4 bases, with 10 bases between them. CDR3 size: 15 residues. CDR3 nucleotides: TGTGCCAGCAGCCAAGATCCACAGTCAAATCAGCCCCAGCATTTT. Its translation: CASSQDPQSNQPQHF.

The CDR3 DNA reads as TGCGCCAGCAGCTTGGCTCCGGGACAACAAGAGACCCAGTACTTC. Its translation is CASSLAPGQQETQYF. The rearrangement uses TRBV5-1 and TRBJ2-5; D might be TRBD1 (6 bases). This CDR3 is built from 15 residues. Germline CDR1 reads SGHRS; CDR2 reads YFSETQ. V was clipped by 0 bases and J by 2 bases, with 11 bases between them.

The chain has TRBV2 and TRBJ1-4, with D possibly being TRBD1 (5 bases). In germline, CDR1 is SNHLY, CDR2 FYNNEI. The CDR3 loop spans 16 amino acids. With 6 bases removed from V and 3 bases from J, the gap between germline ends came to 17 bases. CDR3 sequence reads: CASSRTFDSPNEKLFF. The CDR3 DNA follows: TGTGCCAGCAGCCGTACATTCGACAGTCCTAATGAAAAACTGTTTTTT.

The V gene is TRBV6-1, the J gene TRBJ2-6, with TRBD2 as a possible D gene (5 bases). CDR1 and CDR2 (germline): MNHNS, SASEGT. There are 16 residues in the CDR3. Trimming took off 4 bases at V and 0 bases at J, with 10 bases between the two ends. The CDR3 spells CASSARRDSGANVLTF. As DNA, the CDR3 is TGTGCCAGCAGTGCCAGACGGGACTCTGGGGCCAACGTCCTGACTTTC.

This sequence joins TRBV28 and TRBJ2-3, with D tentatively TRBD1 (6 bases). Germline V lookup: CDR1 MDHEN, CDR2 SYDVKM. V dropped 2 bases and J dropped 2 bases, with 26 bases sitting between them. CDR3 length: 20 amino acids. CDR3 protein: CASSLSSPASDSYNTDTQYF. For the CDR3, the DNA is TGTGCCAGCAGTTTAAGTTCCCCAGCCTCGGACAGCTACAACACAGATACGCAGTATTTT. Drawing the rest from reference TRBV28 and TRBJ2-3, the complete variable domain is DVKVTQSSRYLVKRTGEKVFLECVQDMDHENMFWYRQDPGLGLRLIYFSYDVKMKEKGDIPEGYSVSREKKERFSLILESASTNQTSMYLCASSLSSPASDSYNTDTQYFGPGTRLTVL.

The chain employs TRBV5-1 and TRBJ1-1; TRBD1 matches at 9 bases. Germline CDR1 is SGHRS and CDR2 is YFSETQ. The CDR3 extends over 16 amino acids. V was pared by 5 bases and J by 2 bases, with 10 bases of the junction left unmatched. CDR3 amino acids: CASSFSTGQGNTEAFF. The CDR3, as DNA: TGCGCCAGCAGTTTTTCAACGGGACAGGGAAACACTGAAGCTTTCTTT.

The chain links TRBV6-5 to TRBJ2-7, with 11 bases identical to TRBD1. This CDR3 has 16 residues. With V trimmed by 4 bases and J by 2 bases, 7 bases remained unmatched. Germline lookup yields CDR1 MNHEY and CDR2 SVGAGI. In DNA form, the CDR3 reads TGTGCCAGCAGTTCTCATTCGGGACAGGGGGCCTACGAGCAGTACTTC. Amino acids: CASSSHSGQGAYEQYF.

The chain recombines TRBV18 with TRBJ1-2; TRBD1 matches 7 bases. Germline trimming cut 2 bases from V and 3 bases from J; bases unmatched to any gene: 3. Germline lookup yields CDR1 KGHSH and CDR2 LQKENI. This CDR3 has 14 residues. The DNA for the CDR3 is TGTGCCAGCTCACCATCAGGGGGGTACTATGGCTACACCTTC. Amino acids: CASSPSGGYYGYTF.

This clone was counted between two and nine times. This rearrangement joins TRBV27 to TRBJ2-1; D gene uncertain. Germline V gene lookup returns CDR1 MNHEY and CDR2 SMNVEV (reference sequence). Trimming took 3 bases from V and 0 from J, leaving 9 bases between them. The CDR3 runs to 15 residues. Here the CDR3 DNA reads TGTGCCAGCAGTTTCCGGAGCAGCTCCTACAATGAGCAGTTCTTC. Amino acid sequence: CASSFRSSSYNEQFF.

This chain joins TRBV10-3 and TRBJ2-7; 11 bases line up with TRBD1. Trimming took 5 bases from V and 2 from J; bases not matched to a gene: 2. The CDR3 totals 14 residues. Germline CDR1 and CDR2: ENHRY and SYGVKD. As DNA, the CDR3 is TGTGCCATCAGTCGGGACAGGGGGGCCTACGAGCAGTACTTC. Residues: CAISRDRGAYEQYF.

V gene TRBV5-6 combines with J gene TRBJ1-2; 9 bases align to TRBD1. The CDR3 is 14 residues long. Germline V gene data show CDR1 as SGHDT and CDR2 as YYEEEE. V shed 3 bases and J 10 bases; nucleotides not matched to a gene: 10. The CDR3 here is CASSSGGRTGDYTF. CDR3 nucleotide sequence: TGTGCCAGCAGCTCAGGTGGGCGGACAGGGGACTACACCTTC.

The V and J genes are TRBV2 and TRBJ1-2; 8 nucleotides agree with TRBD1. V shed 10 bases, J shed 8 bases, and the junction held 18 bases outside the gene matches. This CDR3 is built from 15 residues. Germline V gene sequence: CDR1 SNHLY, CDR2 FYNNEI. CDR3 sequence: CANKLNPSGTGGYTF. The CDR3 nucleotides are TGTGCCAACAAGCTTAACCCATCCGGGACAGGCGGCTACACCTTC.

V and J are TRBV5-6 and TRBJ2-5; D is possibly TRBD1 (6 bases). Germline V gene sequence: CDR1 SGHDT, CDR2 YYEEEE. The CDR3 spans 14 residues. V was trimmed by 0 bases and J by 0 bases, leaving 6 bases between them. As DNA, the CDR3 is TGTGCCAGCAGCTTGGGGACAGACCAAGAGACCCAGTACTTC. Residues: CASSLGTDQETQYF. Full variable domain (outside the CDR3, taken from reference TRBV5-6 and TRBJ2-5): DAGVTQSPTHLIKTRGQQVTLRCSPKSGHDTVSWYQQALGQGPQFIFQYYEEEERQRGNFPDRFSGHQFPNYSSELNVNALLLGDSALYLCASSLGTDQETQYFGPGTRLLVL.

This clone was found a few times. Mismatch with germline at one junction end may stem from a read error. This rearrangement joins TRBV18 to TRBJ1-2; TRBD1 agrees at 10 bases. Germline V gives CDR1 KGHSH, CDR2 LQKENI. CDR3 length: 16 amino acids. In nucleotides, the CDR3 is TGTGCCAGCTCGCCACCCGGGACAGGGGCTATCTATGGCTACACCTTC. It translates to CASSPPGTGAIYGYTF.

The chain recombines TRBV28 with TRBJ2-7; no clear D gene. CDR1 and CDR2 (germline): MDHEN, SYDVKM. Trimming removed 7 bases from V and 6 bases from J, with 10 bases in between. The CDR3 covers 11 residues. CDR3 loop: CASTSPGEQYF. The CDR3 region has the DNA TGTGCCAGCACCTCCCCGGGCGAGCAGTACTTC.

The chain is built from TRBV6-6 and TRBJ2-6; 9 positions match TRBD1. The CDR3 totals 17 residues. J lost 3 bases, V lost 6 bases, and 9 bases had no gene match. Germline assignment: CDR1 MNHNY and CDR2 SVGAGI (reference sequence). The CDR3 loop is CASSRRGQGLGANVLTF. The CDR3 nucleotides read TGTGCCAGCAGCCGACGGGGACAGGGACTTGGGGCCAACGTCCTGACTTTC.